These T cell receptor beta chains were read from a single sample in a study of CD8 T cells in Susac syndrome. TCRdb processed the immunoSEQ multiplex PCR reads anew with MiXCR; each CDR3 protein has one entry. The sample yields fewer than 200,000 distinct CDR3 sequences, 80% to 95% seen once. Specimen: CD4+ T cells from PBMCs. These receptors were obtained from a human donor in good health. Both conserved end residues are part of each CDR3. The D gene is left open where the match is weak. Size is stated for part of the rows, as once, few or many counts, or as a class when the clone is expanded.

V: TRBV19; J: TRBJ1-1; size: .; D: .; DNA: TGTGCCTGCCACCGTGCCACTGAAGCTTTCTTT; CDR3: CACHRATEAFF
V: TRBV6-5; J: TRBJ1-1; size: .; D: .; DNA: TGTGCCAGCTCTCCCGTCGGGGGATACACTGAAGCTTTCTTT; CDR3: CASSPVGGYTEAFF
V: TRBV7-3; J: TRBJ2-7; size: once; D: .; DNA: TGTGCCAGCAGCCTCAACCCAACGCGAGAGCAGTACTTC; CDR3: CASSLNPTREQYF
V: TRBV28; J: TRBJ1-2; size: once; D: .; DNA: TGTGCCAGCTCCGTGGGGACCGGGGGATATGGCTACACCTTC; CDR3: CASSVGTGGYGYTF
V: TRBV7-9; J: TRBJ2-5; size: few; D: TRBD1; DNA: TGTGCCAGCAGCTTAGGACAGGGGGTCGAGACCCAGTACTTC; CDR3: CASSLGQGVETQYF
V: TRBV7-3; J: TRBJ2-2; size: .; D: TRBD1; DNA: TGTGCCAGCAGCCGTTTCCCTGGGACAGGGTCCGGGGAGCTGTTTTTT; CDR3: CASSRFPGTGSGELFF
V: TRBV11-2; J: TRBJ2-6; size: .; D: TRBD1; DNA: TGTGCCAGCTCTCTTGGGGGCAGGGGGCGGGCTGGGGCCAACGTCCTGACTTTC; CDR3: CASSLGGRGRAGANVLTF
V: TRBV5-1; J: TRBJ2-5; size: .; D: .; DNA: TGCGCCAGCAGCTTGGGTGCGGTTTTTGAGACCCAGTACTTC; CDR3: CASSLGAVFETQYF
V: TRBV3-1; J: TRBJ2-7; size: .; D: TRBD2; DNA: TGTGCCAGCAGCCAATACGCGGGGGGTTACGAGCAGTACTTC; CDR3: CASSQYAGGYEQYF
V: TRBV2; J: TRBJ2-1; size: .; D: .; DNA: TGTGCCAGCAGTGAAAACCAGAACGGGAAGCAGTTCTTC; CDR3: CASSENQNGKQFF
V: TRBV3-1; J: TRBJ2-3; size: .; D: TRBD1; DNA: TGTGCCAGCAGCCAAGGAGGGACAGGGCCGCACACAGATACGCAGTATTTT; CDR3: CASSQGGTGPHTDTQYF
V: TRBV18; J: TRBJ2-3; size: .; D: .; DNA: TGTGCCAGCTCACCACTCTCCTCCCATACGCAGTATTTT; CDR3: CASSPLSSHTQYF
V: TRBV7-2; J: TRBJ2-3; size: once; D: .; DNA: TGTGCCAGCAGCCGGGACGCCACAGATACGCAGTATTTT; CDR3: CASSRDATDTQYF
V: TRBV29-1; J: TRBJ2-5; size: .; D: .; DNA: TGCAGCGTCTCGATTAGCCCCCGTCCCATGGGAGAGACCCAGTACTTC; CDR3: CSVSISPRPMGETQYF
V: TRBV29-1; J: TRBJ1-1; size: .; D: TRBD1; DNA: TGCAGCGTCCCCACAGGGGGCTTGAACACTGAAGCTTTCTTT; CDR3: CSVPTGGLNTEAFF
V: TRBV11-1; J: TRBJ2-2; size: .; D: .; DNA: TGTGCCAGCAGCTTAGTAGGATTGAACACCGGGGAGCTGTTTTTT; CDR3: CASSLVGLNTGELFF
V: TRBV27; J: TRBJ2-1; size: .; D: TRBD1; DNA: TGTGCCAGCAGTTTATCGGGACAGGGGGCTAGCAATGAGCAGTTCTTC; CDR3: CASSLSGQGASNEQFF